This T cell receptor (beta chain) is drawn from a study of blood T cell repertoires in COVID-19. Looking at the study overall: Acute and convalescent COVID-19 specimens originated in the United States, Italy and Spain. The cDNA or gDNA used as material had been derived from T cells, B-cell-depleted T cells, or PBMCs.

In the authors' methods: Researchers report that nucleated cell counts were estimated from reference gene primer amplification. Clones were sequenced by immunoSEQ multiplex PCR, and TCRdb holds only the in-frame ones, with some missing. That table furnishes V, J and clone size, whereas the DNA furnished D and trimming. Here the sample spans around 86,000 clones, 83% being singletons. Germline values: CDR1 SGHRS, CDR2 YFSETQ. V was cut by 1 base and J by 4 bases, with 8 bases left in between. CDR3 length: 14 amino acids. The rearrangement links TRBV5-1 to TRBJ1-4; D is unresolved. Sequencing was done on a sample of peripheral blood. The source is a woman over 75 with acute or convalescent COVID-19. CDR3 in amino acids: CASSLMADNEKLFF. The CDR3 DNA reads TGCGCCAGCAGCTTGATGGCAGATAATGAAAAACTGTTTTTT.